One and the same sample provided the 7 T cell receptor beta chains below, sequenced in a study of blood T cell repertoires in COVID-19. Profiling relied on immunoSEQ multiplex PCR, and the TCRdb table lists in-frame clones only, not all of them. The table lists approximately 53,000 clones, 85% to 90% of them singletons, with 25% to 35% in the top ten. Sequences were obtained from peripheral blood. These receptors all come from a human donor in a cohort sampled during active COVID-19.

The chain is built from TRBV3-1 (or the pseudogene TRBV3-2) and TRBJ2-5; TRBD2 agrees at 13 bases. The J segment lost 7 bases and the V segment lost 2 bases, leaving 13 bases of the junction unmatched. From germline, CDR1 is LGHDT and CDR2 YNNKEL (reference sequence). This CDR3 has 18 amino acids. The CDR3 DNA follows: TGTGCCAGCAGCCAATTTTTAGGGACTAGCGGGGATAGGGCGACCCAGTACTTC. Translated, it gives CASSQFLGTSGDRATQYF.

This chain connects TRBV19 to TRBJ1-5, with D possibly being TRBD1 (5 bases). The CDR3 has 14 residues. V lost 0 bases and J lost 7, with 10 bases in between. Germline V gene sequence: CDR1 LNHDA, CDR2 SQIVND (reference sequence). DNA for the CDR3: TGTGCCAGTAGTATAGATGGGGGGTTCCAGCCCCAGCATTTT. Residues: CASSIDGGFQPQHF.

The V call is TRBV5-1, the J call TRBJ1-1; D remains unclear. With 7 bases removed from V and 3 bases from J, the gap between germline ends came to 13 bases. CDR3 length equals 13 residues. CDR1 and CDR2 (germline): SGHRS, YFSETQ. CDR3 sequence reads: CASGVGSDTEAFF. As DNA, the CDR3 is TGCGCCAGCGGGGTTGGGAGTGACACTGAAGCTTTCTTT.

The CDR3 loop is CASSSRIGTGERTQYF. The CDR3 DNA follows: TGTGCCAGCAGCTCAAGAATCGGGACAGGGGAAAGAACGCAGTATTTT. V and J are TRBV7-2 and TRBJ2-3; 10 positions agree with TRBD1. The ends lost 4 bases at V and 9 bases at J; junction bases unmatched: 13. The CDR3 runs 16 residues. The germline CDR1 and CDR2 sequences are SGHTA and FQGNSA. The whole variable domain, remainder taken from reference TRBV7-2 and TRBJ2-3, is GAGVSQSPSNKVTEKGKDVELRCDPISGHTALYWYRQSLGQGLEFLIYFQGNSAPDKSGLPSDRFSAERTGGSVSTLTIQRTQQEDSAVYLCASSSRIGTGERTQYFGPGTRLTVL.

This clone has only a few counts. The chain has TRBV19 and TRBJ1-4; no firm D call. In germline, CDR1 is LNHDA, CDR2 SQIVND (reference sequence). This CDR3 comprises 15 residues. Trimming left V 5 bases short and J 0 bases short, with 10 bases between. The CDR3 sequence: CASSQIAATNEKLFF. The CDR3 nucleotides read TGTGCCAGTAGTCAGATCGCTGCAACTAATGAAAAACTGTTTTTT. Based on the CDR3 plus reference TRBV19 and TRBJ1-4, the full variable domain is DGGITQSPKYLFRKEGQNVTLSCEQNLNHDAMYWYRQDPGQGLRLIYYSQIVNDFQKGDIAEGYSVSREKKESFPLTVTSAQKNPTAFYLCASSQIAATNEKLFFGSGTQLSVL.

This chain joins TRBV4-2 and TRBJ2-1, with TRBD1 matching 9 bases. Germline assignment: CDR1 LGHNA and CDR2 YNFKEQ. J was trimmed by 4 bases and V by 6 bases; bases with no gene match: 10. This CDR3 contains 16 residues. CDR3 region: CASRHSGTGLYNEQFF. DNA for the CDR3: TGTGCCAGCAGACACTCCGGGACAGGGCTATACAATGAGCAGTTCTTC.

The chain joins TRBV7-3 to TRBJ1-6; D gene unclear. Germline-derived CDR1 and CDR2 are SGHTA and FQGTGA. V lost 4 bases to trimming and J lost 3 bases, with 10 bases between them. The CDR3 runs 15 residues. The CDR3 protein is CASSSQGSYNSPLHF. As DNA, the CDR3 is TGTGCCAGCAGCTCTCAAGGGAGCTATAATTCACCCCTCCACTTT.